This T cell receptor beta chain is from a study of human T cells and chemical hapten exposure. Each CDR3 protein gets one entry after TCRdb re-called the RACE reads with MiXCR. The table shows tens of thousands of distinct CDR3 sequences, with 5.5% to 7.5% occurring only once. The time point denotes: pre-sensitization, week 0. Treatment here: therapeutic diphenylcyclopropenone sensitization with weekly scalp DPC. This clonotype was seen at least ten times. The CDR3 is made up of 11 amino acids. Germline CDR1 reads SNHLY; CDR2 reads FYNNEI. Trimming removed 5 bases from V and 0 bases from J, with 2 bases in between.

The specimen comprised whole blood, sampled in connection with sensitization to the hapten diphenylcyclopropenone (DPC). The sequence was collected from a woman between 25 and 40 years old with alopecia areata. Some clones in this sample may be carry-over from other donors' samples. The V gene is TRBV2, the J gene TRBJ2-7, with D uncertain. The CDR3 sequence: CASSSSYEQYF. CDR3 nucleotides: TGTGCCAGCAGTTCCTCCTACGAGCAGTACTTC.